The clone carrying this T cell receptor beta chain was seen at least ten times. RNA transcripts gave rise to amplified TCR beta CDR3 regions. Using the HTBI primer set, a first-round RT-PCR was run on the TCR CDR3. TCRdb reanalysed the multiplex PCR reads using MiXCR and keeps one entry per CDR3 protein. This table holds 550,000 to 600,000 distinct CDR3 sequences, 16% found once. Stable disease denoted Graves' hyperthyroidism without ophthalmopathy progression within 18 months. The authors took PBMCs from 10 ml fresh peripheral blood. The data were obtained in a study of T cells in Graves' hyperthyroidism and ophthalmopathy. This CDR3 has 16 residues. Per germline, CDR1 SGHVS and CDR2 FQNEAQ. The J segment lost 1 base and the V segment lost 5 bases, leaving 7 bases of the junction unmatched.

The TCR comes from a young woman with Graves' hyperthyroidism. The sequencing sample was made of blood. The chain joins TRBV7-8 to TRBJ2-3, with 9 nucleotides matching TRBD1. The CDR3 sequence is CASSKRRTGGTDTQYF. CDR3 in DNA: TGTGCCAGCAGCAAACGTAGGACAGGGGGCACAGATACGCAGTATTTT.